The TCR beta chain under discussion was sequenced for a study of cytomegalovirus exposure and HLA in healthy donors. The study's findings and limits: Associated with HLA alleles at 0.05 false discovery rate in a later analysis were 16,951 TCR beta sequences. In a later analysis, HLA-associated TCR beta chains were more clonally expanded than equally common others. Usually a TCR sequence was rare, but some public TCRs were found in many donors.

This CDR3 comprises 13 residues. The V gene's germline CDR1 is GTSNPN and CDR2 SVGIG (reference sequence). 13 Jbeta primers and 60 Vbeta primers were used for the PCR. Here immunoSEQ multiplex PCR was the method, and the copy in TCRdb shows in-frame clones only, minus some. The sample yields tens of thousands of clones, about three quarters seen once. Notes on this clone: Its cognate antigen is unknown.

This chain connects TRBV30 to TRBJ1-4; D possibly corresponds to TRBD1 (5 bases). Sequenced input: PBMCs. The origin of this receptor is a male donor in good health and CMV-seropositive. DNA for the CDR3: TGTGCTCGCCGGACATCACATAATGAAAAACTGTTTTTT. It yields the protein CARRTSHNEKLFF.